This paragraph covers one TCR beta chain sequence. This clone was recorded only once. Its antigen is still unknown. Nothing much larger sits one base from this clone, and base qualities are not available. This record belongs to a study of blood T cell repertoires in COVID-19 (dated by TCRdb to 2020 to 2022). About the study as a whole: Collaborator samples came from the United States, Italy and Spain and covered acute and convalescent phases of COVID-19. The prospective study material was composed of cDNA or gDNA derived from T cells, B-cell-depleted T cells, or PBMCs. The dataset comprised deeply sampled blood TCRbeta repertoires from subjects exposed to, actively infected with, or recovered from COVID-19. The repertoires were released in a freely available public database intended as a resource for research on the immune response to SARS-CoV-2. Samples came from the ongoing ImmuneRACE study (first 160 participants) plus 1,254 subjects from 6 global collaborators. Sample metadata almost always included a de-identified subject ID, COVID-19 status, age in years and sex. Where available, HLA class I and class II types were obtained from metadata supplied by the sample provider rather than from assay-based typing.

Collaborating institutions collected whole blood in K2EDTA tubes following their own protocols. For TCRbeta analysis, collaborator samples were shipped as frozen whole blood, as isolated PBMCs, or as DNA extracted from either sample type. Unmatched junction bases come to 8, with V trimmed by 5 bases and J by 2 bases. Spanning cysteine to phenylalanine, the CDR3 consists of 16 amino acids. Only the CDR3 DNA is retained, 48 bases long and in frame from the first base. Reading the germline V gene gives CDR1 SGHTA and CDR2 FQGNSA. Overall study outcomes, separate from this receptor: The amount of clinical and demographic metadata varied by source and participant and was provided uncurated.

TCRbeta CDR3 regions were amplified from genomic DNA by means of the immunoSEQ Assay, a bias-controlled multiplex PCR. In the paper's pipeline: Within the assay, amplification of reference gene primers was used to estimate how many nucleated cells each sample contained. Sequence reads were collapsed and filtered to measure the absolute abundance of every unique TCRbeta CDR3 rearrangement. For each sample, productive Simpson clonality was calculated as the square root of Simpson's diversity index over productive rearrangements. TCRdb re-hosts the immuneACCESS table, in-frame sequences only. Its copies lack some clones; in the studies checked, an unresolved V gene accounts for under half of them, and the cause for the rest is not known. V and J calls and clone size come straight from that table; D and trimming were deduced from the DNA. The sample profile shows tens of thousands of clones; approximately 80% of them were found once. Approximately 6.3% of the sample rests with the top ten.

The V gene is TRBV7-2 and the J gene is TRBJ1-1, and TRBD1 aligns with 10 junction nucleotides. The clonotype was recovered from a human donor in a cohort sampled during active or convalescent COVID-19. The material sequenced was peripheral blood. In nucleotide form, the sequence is TGTGCCAGCAGCCAGAGACAGGGGGCGCTTAACACTGAAGCTTTCTTT. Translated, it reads CASSQRQGALNTEAFF. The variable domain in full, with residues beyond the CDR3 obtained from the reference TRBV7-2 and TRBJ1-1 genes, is GAGVSQSPSNKVTEKGKDVELRCDPISGHTALYWYRQSLGQGLEFLIYFQGNSAPDKSGLPSDRFSAERTGGSVSTLTIQRTQQEDSAVYLCASSQRQGALNTEAFFGQGTRLTVV.